The 8 T cell receptor beta chains presented below share a single source sample, sequenced in a study of blood T cell repertoires in COVID-19. Libraries were prepared by immunoSEQ multiplex PCR; TCRdb keeps only in-frame clonotypes and omits some of them. The table includes about 340,000 clones, 65% to 85% detected once. Sequenced input: peripheral blood. The source is a man in his thirties or forties with active or convalescent COVID-19.

The chain has TRBV12-5 and TRBJ1-3; no clear D gene. Trimming stripped 0 bases from V and 1 base from J, with 7 bases between. Germline V CDR1 and CDR2: LGHNT, FRNRAP. CDR3 size: 15 residues. This CDR3 reads CASGLVAGSGNTIYF. As DNA, the CDR3 is TGTGCTAGTGGTTTGGTAGCGGGGTCTGGAAACACCATATATTTT.

The J gene is TRBJ1-4, the V gene TRBV7-8; D gene unclear. The V and J ends lost 5 bases and 0 bases respectively, with 10 bases between them. Germline V CDR1 and CDR2: SGHVS, FQNEAQ. The CDR3 has 15 amino acids. CDR3 protein: CASSPPRSTNEKLFF. The CDR3 DNA sequence: TGTGCCAGCAGCCCCCCGAGGTCAACTAATGAAAAACTGTTTTTT.

This chain joins TRBV19 and TRBJ2-7, with 8 positions matching TRBD1. Germline V gene data show CDR1 as LNHDA and CDR2 as SQIVND (reference sequence). V lost 3 bases, J lost 3 bases, and 4 bases stayed unmatched. There are 14 residues in the CDR3. CDR3 DNA sequence: TGTGCCAGTAGTATGGGCGGACAGGGCTACGAGCAGTACTTC. Amino acids: CASSMGGQGYEQYF. Using reference TRBV19 and TRBJ2-7 for the parts outside the CDR3, the full variable domain is DGGITQSPKYLFRKEGQNVTLSCEQNLNHDAMYWYRQDPGQGLRLIYYSQIVNDFQKGDIAEGYSVSREKKESFPLTVTSAQKNPTAFYLCASSMGGQGYEQYFGPGTRLTVT.

This sequence joins TRBV12-3 or TRBV12-4 and TRBJ2-5; 8 nucleotides line up with TRBD1. The CDR3 spans 13 residues. The V gene end was trimmed by 5 bases and the J gene end by 5 bases; junction bases not matched to a gene: 4. The CDR3 DNA is TGTGCCAGCAGTACTTGGACAGGGGAGACCCAGTACTTC. Translated: CASSTWTGETQYF.

Written as DNA, the CDR3 is TGCGCCAGCAGCCAAGATCGACTGGATAGCGGGAACTACGAGCAGTACTTC. Its protein is CASSQDRLDSGNYEQYF. The chain is built from TRBV4-3 and TRBJ2-7, with 8 bases fitting TRBD2. In germline, CDR1 is LGHNA, CDR2 YSLEER. V dropped 0 bases and J dropped 3; count of bases not matched to a gene: 10. The CDR3 extends over 17 amino acids.

The count of this clone is one. The V gene is TRBV7-8, the J gene TRBJ2-3, with 7 bases fitting TRBD2. With 7 bases clipped from V and 2 bases from J, the junction kept 9 bases outside the gene matches. Germline V gene sequence: CDR1 SGHVS, CDR2 FQNEAQ. There are 15 residues in the CDR3. The CDR3 DNA is TGTGCCAGCATCCCTCTAGCGGTCACCACAGATACGCAGTATTTT. Translated, it gives CASIPLAVTTDTQYF.

This rearrangement joins TRBV3-1 (or the pseudogene TRBV3-2) to TRBJ2-2; weak D call: TRBD2 (6 bases). Germline-derived CDR1 and CDR2 are LGHDT and YNNKEL (reference sequence). V lost 2 bases and J lost 1, with 8 bases in between. This CDR3 contains 15 residues. Here the CDR3 reads CASSQRAGNTGELFF. CDR3 nucleotide sequence: TGTGCCAGCAGCCAACGAGCGGGGAACACCGGGGAGCTGTTTTTT.

V and J are TRBV28 and TRBJ2-2; 8 bases agree with TRBD1. The CDR3 loop spans 16 amino acids. CDR1 and CDR2 (germline): MDHEN, SYDVKM. J lost 1 base, V lost 2 bases, and 3 bases had no gene match. The CDR3 nucleotides read TGTGCCAGCAGTTTAACCGGACAGGGGAACACCGGGGAGCTGTTTTTT. Protein product: CASSLTGQGNTGELFF.